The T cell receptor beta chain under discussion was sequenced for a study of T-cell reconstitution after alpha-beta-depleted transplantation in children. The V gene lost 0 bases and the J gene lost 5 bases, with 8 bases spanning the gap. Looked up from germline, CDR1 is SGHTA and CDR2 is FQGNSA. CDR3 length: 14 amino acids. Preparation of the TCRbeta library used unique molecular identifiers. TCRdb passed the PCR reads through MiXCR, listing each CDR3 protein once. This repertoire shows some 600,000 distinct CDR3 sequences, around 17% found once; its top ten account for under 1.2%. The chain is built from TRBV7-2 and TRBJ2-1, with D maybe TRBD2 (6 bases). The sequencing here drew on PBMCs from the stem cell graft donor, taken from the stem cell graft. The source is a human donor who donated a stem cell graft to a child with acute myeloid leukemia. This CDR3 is CASSLARTNNEQFF. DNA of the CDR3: TGTGCCAGCAGCTTAGCCCGGACTAACAATGAGCAGTTCTTC.